A single sample gave rise to the 31 T cell receptor beta chains below, sequenced in a study of cytomegalovirus exposure and HLA in healthy donors. Assay: immunoSEQ multiplex PCR; the TCRdb copy retains only in-frame clones and omits some. The profile shows 200,000 or so clones, around nine tenths of them singletons. Material: PBMCs. These TCRs come from a woman aged 18-30 years in good health and CMV-seronegative.

The V call is TRBV10-3, the J call TRBJ2-7; 9 positions match TRBD2. The germline gives CDR1 ENHRY, CDR2 SYGVKD. The CDR3 contains 15 residues. Trimming took 4 bases from V and 2 from J; bases not matched to a gene: 6. CDR3 residues: CAISATGTSTYEQYF. In DNA, the CDR3 is TGTGCCATCAGTGCAACCGGGACTAGCACCTACGAGCAGTACTTC.

The V call is TRBV4-1, the J call TRBJ2-2; D is perhaps TRBD2 (6 bases). Germline lookup yields CDR1 MGHRA and CDR2 YSYEKL. The CDR3 has 18 amino acids. The V gene lost 1 base and the J gene lost 0 bases, with 15 bases spanning the gap. The CDR3 loop reads CASSQVVRGSANTGELFF. DNA of the CDR3: TGCGCCAGCAGCCAAGTGGTCCGGGGGAGCGCGAACACCGGGGAGCTGTTTTTT.

This chain connects TRBV6-5 to TRBJ2-3; TRBD2 matches 9 bases. With V trimmed by 6 bases and J by 4 bases, 5 bases remained unmatched. CDR3 length: 14 amino acids. The germline V gene encodes CDR1 MNHEY and CDR2 SVGAGI. The CDR3 nucleotides are TGTGCCAGCAGGCCCGCGGGGGGGGCAGATACGCAGTATTTT. It yields the protein CASRPAGGADTQYF.

The V gene is TRBV27, the J gene TRBJ2-7, with 12 bases that match TRBD2. V was clipped by 2 bases and J by 5 bases; unmatched bases: 16. This CDR3 region has 19 residues. Germline loops: CDR1 MNHEY, CDR2 SMNVEV (reference sequence). This CDR3 is CASSLTPPLAGGPLDEQYF. The CDR3 coding sequence is TGTGCCAGCAGTTTAACTCCCCCGCTAGCGGGAGGGCCTTTGGACGAGCAGTACTTC.

The genes are TRBV4-2 and TRBJ2-3; D is possibly TRBD1 (5 bases). Germline loops: CDR1 LGHNA, CDR2 YNFKEQ. The CDR3 is 15 amino acids. V was clipped by 0 bases and J by 3 bases, with 10 bases between them. CDR3 loop: CASSQDFRVTDTQYF. In nucleotides, the CDR3 is TGTGCCAGCAGCCAAGATTTCAGGGTTACAGATACGCAGTATTTT.

The V and J genes are TRBV28 and TRBJ2-7; 13 bases line up with TRBD2. CDR3 length: 18 residues. Germline lookup yields CDR1 MDHEN and CDR2 SYDVKM. After removal of 6 bases from V and 0 bases from J, the junction contained 11 bases not matched to a gene. This chain's CDR3 is CASSPLAGGQGFSYEQYF. CDR3 DNA sequence: TGTGCCAGCAGCCCACTAGCGGGGGGGCAGGGCTTCTCCTACGAGCAGTACTTC.

The CDR3 DNA reads as TGTGCCAGCAGTGACCCCGGGACAGGGGGATCTGAAGCTTTCTTT. It yields the protein CASSDPGTGGSEAFF. The chain couples TRBV2 to TRBJ1-1, with TRBD1 matching 11 bases. The CDR3 is made up of 15 amino acids. Per germline, CDR1 SNHLY and CDR2 FYNNEI. With 3 bases clipped from V and 6 bases from J, the junction kept 6 bases outside the gene matches.

The gene calls are TRBV5-1 and TRBJ1-1; TRBD1 is a possible D gene (6 bases). Trimming took off 4 bases at V and 8 bases at J, with 21 bases between the two ends. Germline V gives CDR1 SGHRS, CDR2 YFSETQ. The length of the CDR3 is 15 residues. This chain's CDR3 is CASSRTTDSNREAFF. The CDR3 DNA sequence: TGCGCCAGCAGCCGTACCACGGACAGCAACCGAGAAGCTTTCTTT.

The gene calls are TRBV27 and TRBJ2-3; 7 bases line up with TRBD1. Germline CDR1 and CDR2: MNHEY and SMNVEV (reference sequence). V dropped 7 bases and J dropped 6; count of bases not matched to a gene: 13. This CDR3 is 15 amino acids long. The chain's CDR3 is CASKPLTGSLDTQYF. CDR3 nucleotide sequence: TGTGCCAGCAAACCCCTGACAGGGAGCTTGGATACGCAGTATTTT.

Only one count was recorded for this clone. The rearrangement links TRBV11-3 to TRBJ2-3, with D uncertain. Germline-derived CDR1 and CDR2 are SGHNT and YENEEA. The CDR3 spans 12 residues. The ends were cut back, 0 bases at V and 6 bases at J, with 4 bases in the middle. CDR3 nucleotides: TGTGCCAGCAGCTTAGATCCGGATACGCAGTATTTT. Its translation: CASSLDPDTQYF. Variable domain in full (rest from reference TRBV11-3 and TRBJ2-3): EAGVVQSPRYKIIEKKQPVAFWCNPISGHNTLYWYLQNLGQGPELLIRYENEEAVDDSQLPKDRFSAERLKGVDSTLKIQPAELGDSAVYLCASSLDPDTQYFGPGTRLTVL.

The genes are TRBV11-2 and TRBJ2-7, with D possibly being TRBD2 (5 bases). This CDR3 region has 14 residues. CDR1 and CDR2 from the germline V gene are SGHAT and FQNNGV. The ends were cut back, 4 bases at V and 5 bases at J, with 15 bases in the middle. This CDR3 is CASSSEVGPHEQYF. The CDR3 nucleotides read TGTGCCAGCAGCTCGGAGGTAGGGCCCCACGAGCAGTACTTC. Filled out from reference TRBV11-2 and TRBJ2-7, the complete variable domain reads EAGVAQSPRYKIIEKRQSVAFWCNPISGHATLYWYQQILGQGPKLLIQFQNNGVVDDSQLPKDRFSAERLKGVDSTLKIQPAKLEDSAVYLCASSSEVGPHEQYFGPGTRLTVT.

The chain links TRBV7-9 to TRBJ2-7; 9 bases map to TRBD2. The CDR3 totals 13 residues. Looked up from germline, CDR1 is SEHNR and CDR2 is FQNEAQ (reference sequence). V lost 6 bases and J lost 3; bases outside the gene matches: 3. CDR3 in amino acids: CASSSSGIYEQYF. CDR3 DNA sequence: TGTGCCAGCAGTTCTAGCGGGATCTACGAGCAGTACTTC.

The chain combines TRBV5-6 with TRBJ2-7; 8 bases align to TRBD2. The CDR3 runs to 15 residues. Germline loops: CDR1 SGHDT, CDR2 YYEEEE. The trim removed 3 bases at V and 2 bases at J, leaving 7 bases unmatched. CDR3 region: CASSSGGVPPYEQYF. CDR3 bases: TGTGCCAGCAGCTCGGGGGGGGTCCCCCCCTACGAGCAGTACTTC.

This chain links TRBV11-2 with TRBJ2-7; 8 bases are a match to TRBD1. Per the germline V gene, CDR1 is SGHAT and CDR2 is FQNNGV. There are 14 residues in the CDR3. J was trimmed by 1 base and V by 4 bases; bases with no gene match: 3. The CDR3 spells CASSSDRESYEQYF. CDR3 bases: TGTGCCAGCAGCTCGGACAGGGAGTCCTACGAGCAGTACTTC.

The CDR3 bases are TGTGCCATCAGTGAGTCTGGTGGACATATCAACTATGGCTACACCTTC. Translating it yields CAISESGGHINYGYTF. The chain uses TRBV10-3 and TRBJ1-2, with a tentative D call TRBD1 (5 bases). Trimming pared 0 bases from V and 2 bases from J, leaving 13 bases between. The germline CDR1 and CDR2 sequences are ENHRY and SYGVKD. The CDR3 covers 16 residues.

The chain links TRBV9 to TRBJ2-3; D is possibly TRBD2 (5 bases). CDR1 is SGDLS and CDR2 is YYNGEE in the germline V gene. The CDR3 contains 12 residues. Trimming shortened V by 3 bases and J by 4 bases, and 6 bases separated the two germline ends. This CDR3 is CASSGGADTQYF. The CDR3 coding sequence is TGTGCCAGCAGCGGGGGAGCAGATACGCAGTATTTT.

J is TRBJ2-6 and V is TRBV2; 11 bases agree with TRBD1. Unmatched junction bases numbered 7, after V lost 6 bases and J lost 0 bases. Germline CDR1 is SNHLY and CDR2 is FYNNEI. CDR3 length: 18 amino acids. The CDR3 nucleotides read TGTGCCAGCAGACCGGGACAGGGGGTAGACTCTGGGGCCAACGTCCTGACTTTC. This encodes CASRPGQGVDSGANVLTF.

CDR3 residues: CASSLEAGSYEQYF. CDR3 in DNA: TGTGCCAGCAGCTTGGAGGCAGGGTCGTACGAGCAGTACTTC. The chain employs TRBV5-4 and TRBJ2-7, with D possibly being TRBD1 (5 bases). Germline V gene sequence: CDR1 SGHNT, CDR2 YYREEE (reference sequence). Trimming took off 0 bases at V and 4 bases at J, with 11 bases between the two ends. This CDR3 is 14 amino acids long.

The J gene is TRBJ2-4, the V gene TRBV4-3, with 10 nucleotides matching TRBD1. The CDR3 extends over 14 amino acids. The V segment lost 1 base and the J segment 7 bases; nucleotides outside the gene matches: 1. Germline-derived CDR1 and CDR2 are LGHNA and YSLEER. The CDR3 loop reads CASSQGDRGNIQYF. The CDR3 coding sequence is TGCGCCAGCAGCCAAGGGGACAGGGGTAACATTCAGTACTTC.

The chain employs TRBV5-4 and TRBJ1-2, with 8 positions matching TRBD1. Germline loops: CDR1 SGHNT, CDR2 YYREEE (reference sequence). There are 15 residues in the CDR3. V lost 4 bases to trimming and J lost 4 bases; unmatched junction nucleotides: 9. In DNA form, the CDR3 reads TGTGCCAGCAGCCAAGGCGGACAGGGCGGCTATGGCTACACCTTC. Its protein product is CASSQGGQGGYGYTF.

The chain recombines TRBV5-1 with TRBJ2-1; D possibly corresponds to TRBD2 (6 bases). V was trimmed by 0 bases and J by 1 base, leaving 8 bases between them. The CDR3 has 15 residues. The germline gives CDR1 SGHRS, CDR2 YFSETQ. The CDR3 DNA reads as TGCGCCAGCAGCTTGGACGGGACTTCCTACAATGAGCAGTTCTTC. It is translated as CASSLDGTSYNEQFF.

The V and J genes are TRBV6-1 and TRBJ2-3, with 14 bases that match TRBD2. Germline loops: CDR1 MNHNS, CDR2 SASEGT. J gave up 2 bases and V 3 bases, and 10 bases lay outside the gene matches. The CDR3 contains 19 residues. CDR3 nucleotides: TGTGCCAGCAGTGATATCGGGACTAGCGGGAGAGGAGTCACAGATACGCAGTATTTT. The encoded protein is CASSDIGTSGRGVTDTQYF.

The rearrangement uses TRBV4-2 and TRBJ1-1, with 12 bases lining up with TRBD1. The junction had 7 bases not matched to a gene; V was cut back by 0 bases and J by 2 bases. Germline CDR1 is LGHNA and CDR2 is YNFKEQ. The CDR3 runs 18 residues. This chain's CDR3 is CASSQETGTGGENTEAFF. CDR3 nucleotides: TGTGCCAGCAGCCAAGAGACCGGGACAGGGGGCGAAAACACTGAAGCTTTCTTT.

V usage is TRBV29-1 and J usage is TRBJ2-1; 12 nucleotides line up with TRBD1. The CDR3 covers 13 residues. Trimming took 6 bases from V and 9 from J; bases not matched to a gene: 6. Germline CDR1 reads SQVTM; CDR2 reads ANQGSEA. CDR3 amino acids: CSVSGTGGGEQFF. CDR3 DNA: TGCAGCGTCTCGGGGACAGGGGGCGGTGAGCAGTTCTTC.

This clone has a single count. V is TRBV7-9 and J is TRBJ2-1, with 12 bases fitting TRBD2. The J segment lost 0 bases and the V segment lost 2 bases, leaving 2 bases of the junction unmatched. This CDR3 is built from 17 residues. Germline V CDR1 and CDR2: SEHNR, FQNEAQ (reference sequence). CDR3 nucleotide sequence: TGTGCCAGCAGCTTACCGACTAGCGGGAGCTCCTACAATGAGCAGTTCTTC. Translation: CASSLPTSGSSYNEQFF.

J is TRBJ2-1 and V is TRBV27; D possibly corresponds to TRBD2 (5 bases). CDR3 length: 14 residues. Germline values: CDR1 MNHEY, CDR2 SMNVEV (reference sequence). The V end was cut by 4 bases, the J end by 3 bases, with 10 bases between. This CDR3 reads CASSSLANYNEQFF. The CDR3 DNA follows: TGTGCCAGCAGTTCCCTAGCTAACTACAATGAGCAGTTCTTC.

The J gene is TRBJ1-1, the V gene TRBV5-1, with TRBD1 identical over 7 bases. The CDR3 loop spans 18 amino acids. Germline V gene data show CDR1 as SGHRS and CDR2 as YFSETQ. V gave up 0 bases and J gave up 7 bases; unmatched junction bases: 18. CDR3 in amino acids: CASSLGDRTGPHKIEAFF. CDR3 coding DNA: TGCGCCAGCAGCTTGGGGGACAGAACTGGCCCCCATAAGATTGAAGCTTTCTTT.

This chain links TRBV30 with TRBJ1-2; D possibly corresponds to TRBD1 (5 bases). CDR1 is GTSNPN, CDR2 SVGIG, per germline (reference sequence). The length of the CDR3 is 15 residues. The V gene lost 1 base and the J gene lost 0 bases, with 12 bases spanning the gap. The CDR3 coding sequence is TGTGCCTGGAGTGACGGGGGAGAAGCTAACTATGGCTACACCTTC. It yields the protein CAWSDGGEANYGYTF.

The rearrangement uses TRBV11-2 and TRBJ2-7, with 8 bases fitting TRBD2. CDR3 length: 16 residues. The junction had 11 bases not matched to a gene; V was cut back by 5 bases and J by 2 bases. Germline lookup yields CDR1 SGHAT and CDR2 FQNNGV. CDR3 region: CASSAAGAFPPYEQYF. DNA of the CDR3: TGTGCCAGCAGCGCAGCGGGAGCCTTTCCCCCCTACGAGCAGTACTTC.

The chain is built from TRBV21-1 and TRBJ2-3; the D call in the table, TRBD1, was not verified against the DNA. TRBV21-1 is a known pseudogene. The CDR3 contains 17 residues. The CDR3 protein is CASRRQAGQKSTDTQYF. Written as DNA, the CDR3 is TGTGCCAGCAGGAGGCAGGCTGGACAGAAAAGCACAGATACGCAGTATTTT.

The rearrangement links TRBV2 to TRBJ1-4, with TRBD1 identical over 7 bases. The germline V gene encodes CDR1 SNHLY and CDR2 FYNNEI. This CDR3 is built from 14 residues. With V trimmed by 3 bases and J by 7 bases, 5 bases remained unmatched. The CDR3, as DNA: TGTGCCAGCAGTGATGGAGGGGGCGGTGAAAAACTGTTTTTT. The encoded protein is CASSDGGGGEKLFF.